This is a list of T cell receptor beta chains from one sample in a study of T cell clones after liver transplantation. TCRdb's table, derived via immunoSEQ multiplex PCR, lists solely in-frame clones and lacks some. The sample contains 20,000 to 30,000 clones, about three quarters of which appear only once. The specimen was CD4+ T cells from blood, collected before liver transplant. These receptors came from a human donor who received a liver transplant. Both conserved end residues are part of each CDR3. D genes are given only for firm matches. Some rows have no size entry. The others give once, few or many, or a class for an expanded clone.

length: 14; V: TRBV6-6; D: TRBD2; J: TRBJ2-1; size: NA; DNA: TGTGCCAGCAAACTAGCGGACTCCTACAATGAGCAGTTCTTC; CDR3: CASKLADSYNEQFF
length: 17; V: TRBV2; D: NA; J: TRBJ2-7; size: NA; DNA: TGTGCCAGCTTAATCGGGAGGAGGAAGAAGGGGGAACTCGAGCAGTACTTC; CDR3: CASLIGRRKKGELEQYF
length: 15; V: TRBV7-8; D: TRBD1; J: TRBJ1-3; size: once; DNA: TGTGCCAGCAGCTTCGGACAGGGGAGGGGAAACACCATATATTTT; CDR3: CASSFGQGRGNTIYF
length: 14; V: TRBV19; D: NA; J: TRBJ1-5; size: few; DNA: TGTGCCAGTAGTATAACAGGTTCCAATCAGCCCCAGCATTTT; CDR3: CASSITGSNQPQHF
length: 16; V: TRBV5-4; D: NA; J: TRBJ2-1; size: NA; DNA: TGTGCCAGCAGCTCTGGGGGGTTGAGCCGGCAGGGTGAGCAGTTCTTC; CDR3: CASSSGGLSRQGEQFF
length: 17; V: TRBV5-4; D: NA; J: TRBJ1-3; size: few; DNA: TGTGCCAGCAGCCCCTCGGGGGGGGCGACCTCTGGAAACACCATATATTTT; CDR3: CASSPSGGATSGNTIYF
length: 15; V: TRBV11-1; D: TRBD1; J: TRBJ2-5; size: NA; DNA: TGTGCCAGCAGCTCGGAGACAGGGGTCCAAGAGACCCAGTACTTC; CDR3: CASSSETGVQETQYF
length: 16; V: TRBV2; D: TRBD2; J: TRBJ2-2; size: NA; DNA: TGTGCCAGCAGTGGACTAGCGGGGTCGAACACCGGGGAGCTGTTTTTT; CDR3: CASSGLAGSNTGELFF
length: 14; V: TRBV25-1; D: NA; J: TRBJ2-5; size: NA; DNA: TGTGCCAGCAGTGAACACAGGGAGCAAGAGACCCAGTACTTC; CDR3: CASSEHREQETQYF
length: 14; V: TRBV9; D: NA; J: TRBJ2-1; size: once; DNA: TGTGCCAGCAGCGTTAGTCCTACCTACAATGAGCAGTTCTTC; CDR3: CASSVSPTYNEQFF
length: 11; V: TRBV29-1; D: NA; J: TRBJ2-5; size: NA; DNA: TGCAGCGTACCCACTTGGGAGACCCAGTACTTC; CDR3: CSVPTWETQYF
length: 11; V: TRBV7-9; D: NA; J: TRBJ1-2; size: NA; DNA: TGTGCCAGCAGCAGGGGGACCGGCTACACCTTC; CDR3: CASSRGTGYTF
length: 12; V: TRBV7-8; D: NA; J: TRBJ1-2; size: NA; DNA: TGTGCCAGCAGCCGCCAGAACTATGGCTACACCTTC; CDR3: CASSRQNYGYTF
length: 13; V: TRBV7-9; D: NA; J: TRBJ2-3; size: NA; DNA: TGTGCCAGCAGCTTAGAGGGGGCAGATACGCAGTATTTT; CDR3: CASSLEGADTQYF
length: 15; V: TRBV18; D: NA; J: TRBJ1-3; size: once; DNA: TGTGCCAGCTCCTGGGACACGAGCTCTGGAAACACCATATATTTT; CDR3: CASSWDTSSGNTIYF
length: 17; V: TRBV11-2; D: NA; J: TRBJ2-2; size: NA; DNA: TGTGCCAGCAGACCCGTAGCCGGGAAAAACAGGGATCCCGAGCTGTTTTTT; CDR3: CASRPVAGKNRDPELFF
length: 17; V: TRBV28; D: NA; J: TRBJ1-1; size: NA; DNA: TGTGCCAGCAGCCTTATGCTTGCGCCGTCTGGGAACACTGAAGCTTTCTTT; CDR3: CASSLMLAPSGNTEAFF
length: 14; V: TRBV11-3; D: NA; J: TRBJ2-2; size: NA; DNA: TGTGCCAGCAGCCCCGGACAGCCCACCGGGGAGCTGTTTTTT; CDR3: CASSPGQPTGELFF
length: 15; V: TRBV4-2; D: TRBD1; J: TRBJ1-6; size: NA; DNA: TGTGCCAGCAGCCCCCGGGACAGGGAAAACTCACCCCTCCACTTT; CDR3: CASSPRDRENSPLHF
length: 11; V: TRBV7-9; D: NA; J: TRBJ2-3; size: NA; DNA: TGTGCCAGCAGCGAGACGAATACGCAGTATTTT; CDR3: CASSETNTQYF
length: 15; V: TRBV30; D: NA; J: TRBJ2-3; size: NA; DNA: TGTGCCTGGAGTGTCCTTAGCGGGACAGGGGATACGCAGTATTTT; CDR3: CAWSVLSGTGDTQYF
length: 17; V: TRBV2; D: TRBD1; J: TRBJ1-1; size: NA; DNA: TGTGCCAGCAGGGGTGGACAGGGAATGTTTAGGAACACTGAAGCTTTCTTT; CDR3: CASRGGQGMFRNTEAFF
length: 17; V: TRBV2; D: TRBD2; J: TRBJ2-1; size: NA; DNA: TGTGCCAGCAGGATATTCGGGACTAGCGGGAGGTCTGGTGAGCAGTTCTTC; CDR3: CASRIFGTSGRSGEQFF
length: 15; V: TRBV19; D: NA; J: TRBJ2-2; size: NA; DNA: TGTGCCAGTAGAGATCGGGGCACACGGACCGGGGAGCTGTTTTTT; CDR3: CASRDRGTRTGELFF
length: 17; V: TRBV5-3; D: NA; J: TRBJ2-3; size: NA; DNA: TGTGCCAGAAGCTTGGACAACGGGGCGTTAACCACAGATACGCAGTATTTT; CDR3: CARSLDNGALTTDTQYF
length: 15; V: TRBV10-2; D: TRBD1; J: TRBJ1-4; size: once; DNA: TGCGCCAGCAGAGACAGACAGGGGGCGAATGAAAAACTGTTTTTT; CDR3: CASRDRQGANEKLFF
length: 14; V: TRBV12-5; D: NA; J: TRBJ1-1; size: once; DNA: TGTGCTAGTGGTCTGCGGCCGTACGACACTGAAGCTTTCTTT; CDR3: CASGLRPYDTEAFF
length: 13; V: TRBV30; D: NA; J: TRBJ2-3; size: few; DNA: TGTGCCTGGAGTCGACGGGAGAGAGATACGCAGTATTTT; CDR3: CAWSRRERDTQYF
length: 16; V: TRBV2; D: NA; J: TRBJ2-5; size: NA; DNA: TGTGCCAGCAGTGAAGCACCCCGGAACCCGCAAGAGACCCAGTACTTC; CDR3: CASSEAPRNPQETQYF
length: 11; V: TRBV29-1; D: NA; J: TRBJ2-5; size: NA; DNA: TGCAGCCAAATGATACGGGAGACCCAGTACTTC; CDR3: CSQMIRETQYF
length: 15; V: TRBV11-2; D: TRBD2; J: TRBJ2-2; size: few; DNA: TGTGCCAGCAGCTTAAGCGGGAGAAGGAGCGGGGAGCTGTTTTTT; CDR3: CASSLSGRRSGELFF
length: 13; V: TRBV2; D: TRBD2; J: TRBJ2-2; size: few; DNA: TGTGCCAGCCGGGGGGAGAACACCGGGGAGCTGTTTTTT; CDR3: CASRGENTGELFF
length: 16; V: TRBV7-8; D: TRBD2; J: TRBJ2-5; size: once; DNA: TGTGCCAGCAGCTTAGCGCGGGCGGGGGAACAAGAGACCCAGTACTTC; CDR3: CASSLARAGEQETQYF
length: 16; V: TRBV28; D: TRBD2; J: TRBJ2-5; size: NA; DNA: TGTGCCAGCAGTTCAATTCTTAGCGGGGGGGCTGAGACCCAGTACTTC; CDR3: CASSSILSGGAETQYF
length: 14; V: TRBV5-6; D: NA; J: TRBJ2-5; size: few; DNA: TGTGCCAGCAGCTTGCCGGCGCTGAGAGAGACCCAGTACTTC; CDR3: CASSLPALRETQYF
length: 13; V: TRBV28; D: NA; J: TRBJ1-2; size: NA; DNA: TGTGCCAGCAGCCAGGAAGCCCCCTATGGCTACACCTTC; CDR3: CASSQEAPYGYTF
length: 14; V: TRBV19; D: TRBD2; J: TRBJ2-1; size: NA; DNA: TGTGCCAGTAGAGTCGGAGCGGGAGTAAATGAGCAGTTCTTC; CDR3: CASRVGAGVNEQFF
length: 17; V: TRBV5-6; D: NA; J: TRBJ1-2; size: NA; DNA: TGTGCCAGCAGCTTGCTTACGCGGGACAAAGCTAACTATGGCTACACCTTC; CDR3: CASSLLTRDKANYGYTF
length: 13; V: TRBV27; D: NA; J: TRBJ1-4; size: few; DNA: TGTGCCAGCAGTTTAGAACGCAATGAAAAACTGTTTTTT; CDR3: CASSLERNEKLFF
length: 17; V: TRBV5-4; D: TRBD2; J: TRBJ2-5; size: NA; DNA: TGTGCCAGCAGCGCCGATGGACTAGCGGGAGGGAGGGAGACCCAGTACTTC; CDR3: CASSADGLAGGRETQYF
length: 12; V: TRBV19; D: NA; J: TRBJ1-1; size: few; DNA: TGTGCCAGTAGTATGGTGGGAACTGAAGCTTTCTTT; CDR3: CASSMVGTEAFF
length: 14; V: TRBV6-5; D: NA; J: TRBJ2-7; size: medium-sized; DNA: TGTGCCAGCAGTTACGCGGGACAGATCTACGAGCAGTACTTC; CDR3: CASSYAGQIYEQYF
length: 13; V: TRBV11-2; D: NA; J: TRBJ1-5; size: once; DNA: TGTGCCAGCAGCCCTGACAGCGTCCAGCCCCAGCATTTT; CDR3: CASSPDSVQPQHF
length: 15; V: TRBV11-3; D: NA; J: TRBJ2-3; size: NA; DNA: TGTGCCAGCAGCCCGCGGGACTCCCAAAGAGATACGCAGTATTTT; CDR3: CASSPRDSQRDTQYF
length: 18; V: TRBV7-2; D: NA; J: TRBJ1-1; size: once; DNA: TGTGCCAGCAGCCTTATGGGCACAGGGTTGGGGAGTGTCACTGAAGCTTTCTTT; CDR3: CASSLMGTGLGSVTEAFF
length: 16; V: TRBV6-1; D: NA; J: TRBJ1-1; size: few; DNA: TGTGCCAGCAGTGAAGCGTGGACAGTCGGGACCAAGGAAGCTTTCTTT; CDR3: CASSEAWTVGTKEAFF